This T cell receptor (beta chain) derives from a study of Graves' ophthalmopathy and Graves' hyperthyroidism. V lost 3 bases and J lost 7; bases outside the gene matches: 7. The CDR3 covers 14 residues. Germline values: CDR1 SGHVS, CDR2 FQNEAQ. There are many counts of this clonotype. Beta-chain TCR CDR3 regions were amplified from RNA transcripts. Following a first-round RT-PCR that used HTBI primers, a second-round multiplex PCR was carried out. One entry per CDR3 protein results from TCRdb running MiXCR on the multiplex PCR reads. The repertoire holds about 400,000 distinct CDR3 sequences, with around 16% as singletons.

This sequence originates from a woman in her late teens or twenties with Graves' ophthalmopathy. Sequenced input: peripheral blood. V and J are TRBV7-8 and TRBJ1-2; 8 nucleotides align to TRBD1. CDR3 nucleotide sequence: TGTGCCAGCAGCTTCGGAGGACAGGGCGGTGGCTACACCTTC. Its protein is CASSFGGQGGGYTF.